This T cell receptor beta chain was profiled in a study of blood T cell repertoires in COVID-19 (TCRdb year 2020). The study in broad terms: Samples from collaborators originated in the United States, Italy and Spain and spanned both the acute and convalescent phases of COVID-19. HLA class I and class II types, where available, came from metadata supplied by the sample provider rather than from assay-based typing. Samples came from the ongoing ImmuneRACE study (first 160 participants) plus 1,254 subjects from 6 global collaborators. The repertoires were released in a freely available public database intended as a resource for research on the immune response to SARS-CoV-2. The material from the prospective study consisted of cDNA or gDNA derived from T cells, B-cell-depleted T cells, or PBMCs. Deeply sampled blood TCRbeta repertoires from subjects exposed to, actively infected with, or recovered from COVID-19 were included in the dataset. A de-identified subject ID, COVID-19 status, age in years and sex were almost always included in the sample metadata. Study-level results and caveats: The amount of clinical and demographic metadata varied by source and participant and was provided uncurated.

A distance of 6 bases separates the germline ends of V and J, which lose 1 base and 2 bases respectively. Including cysteine and phenylalanine, the CDR3 has 13 amino acids. Of all the DNA, just the CDR3 is kept, 39 bases in frame from base 1. Reading the germline V gene gives CDR1 SGHVS and CDR2 FQNEAQ. Participants in the prospective study were enrolled through a virtual design, were aged roughly 18 to 100 years, and lived in approximately 24 United States geographic areas. In the prospective study, cohorts were assigned on the basis of participant-reported clinical history obtained from a screening survey and a study questionnaire. ImmuneRACE Cohort 3 recovered participants were defined by two consecutive negative NP/OP PCR tests, healthcare professional clearance, or symptom resolution. In the prospective study, whole blood, serum and a nasopharyngeal or oropharyngeal swab were collected from each participant by mobile phlebotomists. Participants in the prospective study had the option to provide additional blood draws and questionnaires over an approximately 2-month period. Before DNA extraction, prospective study blood samples were shipped either frozen or at room temperature.

The immunoSEQ Assay, a bias-controlled multiplex PCR, was used to amplify TCRbeta CDR3 regions from genomic DNA. As for the original processing: The number of nucleated cells in each sample was estimated by amplification of reference gene primers within the assay. Sequence reads were collapsed and filtered to measure the absolute abundance of every unique TCRbeta CDR3 rearrangement. For each sample, productive Simpson clonality was calculated as the square root of Simpson's diversity index over productive rearrangements. TCRdb limited this immuneACCESS table to in-frame rearrangements with V and J called. A share of clones is missing; checked studies link under half to unresolved V genes, and the rest is unexplained. That table gives V, J and clone size, and the DNA gave D and trimming. Here the sample has some 260,000 clones; 75% to 95% occur a single time. The biggest ten clones account for under 2.5% of the sample.

A single count supports this clone. Its binding antigen is unknown. No base quality values were provided; no much bigger clone lies one nucleotide off. Recombination linked TRBV7-8 to TRBJ2-7; TRBD1 is a possible D gene, resting on 6 matching bases. Sequencing was performed on PBMCs or T cells enriched from blood (not recorded which). This TCR was sampled from a woman under 30 who had recovered from COVID-19. Here the CDR3 is given as CASSLGTAYEQYF. In nucleotides, the sequence is TGTGCCAGCAGCTTAGGGACAGCCTACGAGCAGTACTTC.